Detailed here is one T cell receptor beta chain. This entry belongs to a study of shared clonotypes between healthy human individuals. Measured with immunoSEQ multiplex PCR; TCRdb has only the in-frame clones, and not every one. This table holds 2 million to 2.5 million clones, more than 80% found once. The CDR3 consists of 14 residues. CDR1 MDHEN and CDR2 SYDVKM come from the germline V gene. V dropped 4 bases and J dropped 6 bases, with 13 bases sitting between them. Sequencing was performed on naive CD4+ T cells from PBMCs. Specified subset: CD45RA+ positively selected. The chain combines TRBV28 with TRBJ2-1; D might be TRBD1 (6 bases). This sequence originates from a man aged 18 to 29 in good health. Some clones in this sample may be carry-over from other donors' samples. The CDR3, as DNA: TGTGCCAGCAGTTCCCCAGACAGGTTCAATGAGCAGTTCTTC. Protein product: CASSSPDRFNEQFF. The whole variable domain, filled in from reference TRBV28 and TRBJ2-1, reads DVKVTQSSRYLVKRTGEKVFLECVQDMDHENMFWYRQDPGLGLRLIYFSYDVKMKEKGDIPEGYSVSREKKERFSLILESASTNQTSMYLCASSSPDRFNEQFFGPGTRLTVL.